This T cell receptor beta chain emerged from a study of blood T cells in healthy people across ages (dated by TCRdb to 2014 to 2015). As for the study more broadly: In model experiments, template switching captured roughly one uniquely barcoded TCR beta cDNA molecule for every two T cells. The donors were split into four age groups: young (average around 15 years), middle-aged (39), aged (roughly 65) and long-lived (roughly 77). To track age-related changes in TCR beta repertoire diversity, the study relied on deep sequencing normalized with unique cDNA molecular identifiers. To avoid experimental bias, donors of different ages were spread randomly across the sequencing lanes. Using the same blood draw, the study looked at two additional independent replicas of 1 million unique cDNA reads for two donors, one aged 18 to 29 and the other aged 80 or older.

The donors were about 40 Caucasian individuals from Russia, aged about 6 to 100 years, who were systemically healthy. Each donor gave 8 to 10 milliliters of peripheral blood, drawn into EDTA-treated Vacutainer tubes. Ficoll-Paque density-gradient centrifugation was used to isolate PBMCs, with at least 7 million per sample. Total RNA was extracted from PBMCs with Trizol reagent, with at least 6 micrograms obtained per sample. The percentages of naive CD45RAhigh/CD27high T cells were determined by flow cytometry on a PBMC aliquot from every donor. The paper's findings and limits, for the study overall: Observed TCR beta diversity correlated strongly with the percentage of naive T cells measured by flow cytometry. Compared with the aged group, the long-lived group had more naive CD4+ T cells, fewer expanded clones and increased TCR diversity, a pattern suggesting age selection. Because the CMV infection status of the donors was unknown, age-related changes in expanded clonotypes may potentially have been confounded. Estimates of total diversity from one million sequenced T cells were regarded as lower bounds and underestimates. Observed TCR beta diversity per million T cells fell roughly linearly with age, and a significant reduction was already apparent by age roughly 41. Bulk unsorted PBMC profiling prevented conclusive comparison of naive and antigen-experienced compartments.

The CDR3 runs 13 amino acids, cysteine and phenylalanine included. The only DNA kept is the CDR3, 39 bases in frame from the first base. CDR1 and CDR2, looked up from the germline V gene, are SGHRS and YFSETQ. Note on this clonotype: Its target antigen remains unknown. Within one base of it there is no much larger clone, and no base qualities were kept.

The library was built by means of 5' RACE. For sequencing, an Illumina HiSeq 2500 was employed. A second PCR of roughly 6 to 12 cycles was performed with a sample-barcoded 5' primer and a J-beta primer mix. Each TCR beta cDNA molecule received a unique molecular identifier from a template-switch 5' adaptor carrying 12 random nucleotides. At least 3 million CDR3-containing paired-end reads were obtained from each sample. All of the RNA was converted into first-strand cDNA using the Mint cDNA synthesis kit, with a TRBC-specific oligonucleotide serving as the primer. After uracil-DNA glycosylase treatment, a first 18-cycle PCR used universal primers M1SS and BC2_uni_R on all cDNA. Processing in the source paper ran as follows. Each sample was normalized by randomly selecting 1 million high-quality reads, each carrying a distinct molecular identifier. Reads sharing molecular identifiers were discarded rather than binned into consensus sequences. MiTCR, set to a Q25 quality threshold and the strictest error-elimination algorithm, was used for CDR3 identification, clonotype clustering and error correction. A nonparametric unseen species model with Euler transformation was used to estimate lower-bound total TCR beta diversity. Starting from the raw public reads, TCRdb applied fastp trimming at Q25, assembled clones with MiXCR and retained in-frame beta chains. CDR3 protein duplicates are merged, each entry listing the most common genes and DNA. TCRdb's processing, not the authors', yielded these V and J calls. Here the sample has more than 650,000 distinct CDR3 sequences; 20% to 25% occur a single time. Together, the top ten hold about 22% of the sample.

The TCR comes from a man between 70 and 80 years old in good health. The chain was built from TRBV5-1 and TRBJ2-1; the best D guess is TRBD1, with 6 bases matching. The DNA end favors TRBJ2-7, so the J call may be wrong. The sample taken for sequencing was blood. The CDR3 region: CASSGLTGGEQYF. The bases read TGCGCCAGCAGCGGACTGACAGGAGGCGAGCAGTACTTC.